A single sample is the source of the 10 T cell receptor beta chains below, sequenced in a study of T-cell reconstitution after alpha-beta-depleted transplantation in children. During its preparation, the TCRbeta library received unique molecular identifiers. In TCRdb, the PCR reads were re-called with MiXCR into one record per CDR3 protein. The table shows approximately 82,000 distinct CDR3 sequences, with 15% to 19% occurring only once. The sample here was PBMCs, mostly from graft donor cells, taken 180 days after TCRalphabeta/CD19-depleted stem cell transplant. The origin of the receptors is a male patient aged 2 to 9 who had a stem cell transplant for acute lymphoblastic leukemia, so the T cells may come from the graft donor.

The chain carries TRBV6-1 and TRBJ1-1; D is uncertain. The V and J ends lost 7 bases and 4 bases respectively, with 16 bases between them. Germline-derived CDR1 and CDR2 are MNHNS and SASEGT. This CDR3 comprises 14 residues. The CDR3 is CASTPGYGSTEAFF. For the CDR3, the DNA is TGTGCCAGCACCCCTGGTTACGGGTCCACTGAAGCTTTCTTT.

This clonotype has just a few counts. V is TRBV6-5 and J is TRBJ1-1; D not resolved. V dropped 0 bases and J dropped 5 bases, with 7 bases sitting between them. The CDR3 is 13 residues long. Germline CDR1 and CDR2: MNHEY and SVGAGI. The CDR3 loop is CASSYSELTEAFF. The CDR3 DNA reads TGTGCCAGCAGTTACTCAGAATTAACTGAAGCTTTCTTT.

The chain's CDR3 is CASSTSVRTGVSEQYF. As DNA, the CDR3 is TGTGCCAGTAGTACCTCGGTTAGGACAGGGGTTTCCGAGCAGTACTTC. The V gene is TRBV19, the J gene TRBJ2-7, with 9 bases fitting TRBD1. The CDR3 has 16 residues. Germline V gene sequence: CDR1 LNHDA, CDR2 SQIVND (reference sequence). The junction had 13 bases not matched to a gene; V was cut back by 4 bases and J by 6 bases. Variable domain in full (rest from reference TRBV19 and TRBJ2-7): DGGITQSPKYLFRKEGQNVTLSCEQNLNHDAMYWYRQDPGQGLRLIYYSQIVNDFQKGDIAEGYSVSREKKESFPLTVTSAQKNPTAFYLCASSTSVRTGVSEQYFGPGTRLTVT.

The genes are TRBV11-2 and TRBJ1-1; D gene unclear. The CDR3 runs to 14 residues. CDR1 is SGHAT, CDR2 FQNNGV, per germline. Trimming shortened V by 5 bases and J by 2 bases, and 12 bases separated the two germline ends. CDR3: CASSNDRINTEAFF. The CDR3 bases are TGTGCCAGCAGCAATGACCGAATCAACACTGAAGCTTTCTTT.

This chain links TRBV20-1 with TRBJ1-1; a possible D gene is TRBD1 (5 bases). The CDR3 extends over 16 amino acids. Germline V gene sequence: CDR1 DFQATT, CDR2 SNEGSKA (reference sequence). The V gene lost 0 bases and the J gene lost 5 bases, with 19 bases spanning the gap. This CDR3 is CSARDPRGRASTEAFF. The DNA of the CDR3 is TGCAGTGCTAGAGACCCGAGAGGCAGGGCATCGACTGAAGCTTTCTTT.

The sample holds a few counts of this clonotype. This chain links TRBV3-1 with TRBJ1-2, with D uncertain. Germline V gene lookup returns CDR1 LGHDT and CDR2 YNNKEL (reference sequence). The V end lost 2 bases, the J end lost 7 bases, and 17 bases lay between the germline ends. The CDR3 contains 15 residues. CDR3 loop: CASSQKSAELSGYTF. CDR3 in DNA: TGTGCCAGCAGCCAAAAGTCAGCGGAATTGAGTGGCTACACCTTC.

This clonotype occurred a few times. The CDR3 nucleotides read TGTGCCATCAGTGAGGCATATGGCTACACCTTC. It encodes CAISEAYGYTF. This chain links TRBV10-3 with TRBJ1-2; no reliable D call. Trimming shortened V by 2 bases and J by 5 bases, and 3 bases separated the two germline ends. CDR3 length equals 11 residues. The germline CDR1 and CDR2 sequences are ENHRY and SYGVKD.

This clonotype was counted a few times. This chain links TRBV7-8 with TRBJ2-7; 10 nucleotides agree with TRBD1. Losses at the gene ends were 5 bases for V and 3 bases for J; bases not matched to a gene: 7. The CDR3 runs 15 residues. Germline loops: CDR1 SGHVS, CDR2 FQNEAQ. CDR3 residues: CASSRGQGGVYEQYF. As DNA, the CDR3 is TGTGCCAGCAGCCGCGGACAGGGGGGGGTCTACGAGCAGTACTTC.

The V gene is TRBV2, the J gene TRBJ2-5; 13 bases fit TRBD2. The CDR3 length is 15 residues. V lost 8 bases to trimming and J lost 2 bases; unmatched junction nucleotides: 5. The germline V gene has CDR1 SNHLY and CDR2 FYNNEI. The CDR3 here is CASLPGLAGQETQYF. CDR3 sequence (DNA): TGTGCCAGCCTGCCGGGACTAGCGGGGCAAGAGACCCAGTACTTC. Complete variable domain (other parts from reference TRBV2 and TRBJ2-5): EPEVTQTPSHQVTQMGQEVILRCVPISNHLYFYWYRQILGQKVEFLVSFYNNEISEKSEIFDDQFSVERPDGSNFTLKIRSTKLEDSAMYFCASLPGLAGQETQYFGPGTRLLVL.

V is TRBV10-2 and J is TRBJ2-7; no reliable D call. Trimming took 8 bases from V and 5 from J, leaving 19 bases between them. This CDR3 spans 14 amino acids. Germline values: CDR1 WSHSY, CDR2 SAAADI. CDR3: CASEPGTKLDEQYF. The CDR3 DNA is TGCGCCAGCGAACCGGGTACGAAACTCGACGAGCAGTACTTC.